This is a list of T cell receptor beta chains from one sample in a study of T cells in Graves' hyperthyroidism and ophthalmopathy. TCRdb recomputed calls from the multiplex PCR reads with MiXCR, one row per CDR3 protein. The repertoire holds hundreds of thousands of distinct CDR3 sequences, with about 15% as singletons. The material sequenced was blood. The receptors here all came from a man aged 18 to 30 with Graves' ophthalmopathy. CDR3s include the opening cysteine and the closing phenylalanine or tryptophan. D genes are given only for firm matches. Part of the rows lack a size; the others show once, few, many or a class for expanded clones.

V: TRBV20-1
length: 16
size: many
J: TRBJ1-6
D: NA
DNA: TGCAGTGCTAGAGAAGGGTCCTTAACAGATAATTCACCCCTCCACTTT
CDR3: CSAREGSLTDNSPLHF

V: TRBV20-1
length: 15
size: many
J: TRBJ2-2
D: TRBD2
DNA: TGCAGTGCTAGCAGCGGGAGAGCGAACACCGGGGAGCTGTTTTTT
CDR3: CSASSGRANTGELFF

V: TRBV19
length: 14
size: NA
J: TRBJ2-3
D: NA
DNA: TGTGCCAGTAGTATAAACGGAATCGCAGATACGCAGTATTTT
CDR3: CASSINGIADTQYF

V: TRBV11-2
length: 14
size: many
J: TRBJ2-2
D: NA
DNA: TGTGCCAGCAGCCTACAGGGTTCGACCGGGGAGCTGTTTTTT
CDR3: CASSLQGSTGELFF

V: TRBV3-1
length: 12
size: many
J: TRBJ1-2
D: NA
DNA: TGTGCCAGCACCTCAGGCCGGTATGGCTACACCTTC
CDR3: CASTSGRYGYTF

V: TRBV29-1
length: 14
size: many
J: TRBJ2-1
D: TRBD2
DNA: TGCAGCGTTGAGCGGGAGGGGTCCTACAATGAGCAGTTCTTC
CDR3: CSVEREGSYNEQFF

V: TRBV18
length: 17
size: NA
J: TRBJ1-5
D: TRBD1
DNA: TGTGCCAGCTCACCCTCGGCTGTGACAGGGGACAATCAGCCCCAGCATTTT
CDR3: CASSPSAVTGDNQPQHF

V: TRBV6-1
length: 13
size: many
J: TRBJ2-7
D: NA
DNA: TGTGCCAGCAGTAACGAGGGTCCCTACGAGCAGTACTTC
CDR3: CASSNEGPYEQYF

V: TRBV7-6
length: 15
size: many
J: TRBJ1-2
D: NA
DNA: TGTGCCAGCAGCTTAGAATCCAGGACAGACGGTGGCTACACCTTC
CDR3: CASSLESRTDGGYTF

V: TRBV19
length: 15
size: NA
J: TRBJ1-4
D: TRBD1
DNA: TGTGCCAGTAGCCTCGACAGGGTTGAGGCTGAAAAACTGTTTTTT
CDR3: CASSLDRVEAEKLFF

V: TRBV19
length: 13
size: NA
J: TRBJ2-2
D: NA
DNA: TGTGCCAGTAGTATAGCCGGGGACGGGGAGCTGTTTTTT
CDR3: CASSIAGDGELFF

V: TRBV7-8
length: 13
size: many
J: TRBJ1-2
D: NA
DNA: TGTGCCAGCAGCTTAAGGCAGGGCGGTGGCTACACCTTC
CDR3: CASSLRQGGGYTF

V: TRBV12-3/TRBV12-4
length: 15
size: many
J: TRBJ1-2
D: NA
DNA: TGTGCCAGCAGTTTACAATGGCTTCTCTTCTATGGCTACACCTTC
CDR3: CASSLQWLLFYGYTF

V: TRBV5-1
length: 15
size: many
J: TRBJ2-5
D: TRBD1
DNA: TGCGCCAGCAGCTGGGGACAGGGCGCACAAGAGACCCAGTACTTC
CDR3: CASSWGQGAQETQYF

V: TRBV6-5
length: 13
size: NA
J: TRBJ2-2
D: NA
DNA: TGTGCCAGCAGTTATGGGCTTCCCGGGGAGCTGTTTTTT
CDR3: CASSYGLPGELFF

V: TRBV2
length: 15
size: many
J: TRBJ2-7
D: NA
DNA: TGTGCCAGCAGTGAACTAGGTACCAACTCCTACGAGCAGTACTTC
CDR3: CASSELGTNSYEQYF